The next 7 T cell receptor beta chains were all read from a single sample in a study of spatial heterogeneity in lung cancer. The time point was: sample taken at primary tumor resection. TCRdb re-called the 5' RACE reads through MiXCR, storing one row per CDR3 protein. The sample has 12,000 or so distinct CDR3 sequences; approximately 11% are singletons. These receptors have no identified antigens. Study-wide points: It was found that expanded intratumoral alpha and beta TCR counts tracked tumor mutation counts.

The material sequenced was lung tumor tissue, taken at surgery. These receptors came from a male donor with early-stage non-small cell lung cancer.

This clonotype was observed many times. The J gene is TRBJ2-1, the V gene TRBV11-2; possibly TRBD1 for D (6 bases). The germline V and J ends were trimmed by 5 bases and 8 bases, with 19 bases remaining between them. Looked up from germline, CDR1 is SGHAT and CDR2 is FQNNGV. CDR3 length equals 15 residues. CDR3 in DNA: TGTGCCAGCAGCCCACCCGGGACATTGGGGGATGAGCAGTTCTTC. It encodes CASSPPGTLGDEQFF. The full variable domain, rest sourced from reference TRBV11-2 and TRBJ2-1, is EAGVAQSPRYKIIEKRQSVAFWCNPISGHATLYWYQQILGQGPKLLIQFQNNGVVDDSQLPKDRFSAERLKGVDSTLKIQPAKLEDSAVYLCASSPPGTLGDEQFFGPGTRLTVL.

This clonotype was picked up many times. This chain connects TRBV20-1 to TRBJ1-1; 8 bases align to TRBD1. Losses at the gene ends were 5 bases for V and 1 base for J; bases not matched to a gene: 9. Per the germline V gene, CDR1 is DFQATT and CDR2 is SNEGSKA (reference sequence). The CDR3 is 15 amino acids. The CDR3 loop reads CSAFRTGPTNTEAFF. CDR3 coding DNA: TGCAGTGCTTTCCGGACAGGGCCAACGAACACTGAAGCTTTCTTT.

The rearrangement links TRBV4-3 to TRBJ2-3; 9 bases are shared with TRBD2. Looked up from germline, CDR1 is LGHNA and CDR2 is YSLEER. The junction had 8 bases not matched to a gene; V was cut back by 4 bases and J by 6 bases. The CDR3 extends over 15 amino acids. CDR3: CASSPLLAGRDTQYF. The CDR3 DNA sequence: TGCGCCAGCAGCCCCCTTCTAGCGGGGAGGGATACGCAGTATTTT.

This clonotype was observed a few times. The rearrangement uses TRBV6-2 or TRBV6-3 and TRBJ2-7; D possibly matches TRBD1 or TRBD2 (5 bases each). The CDR3 is made up of 14 amino acids. The V and J ends lost 6 bases and 3 bases respectively, with 15 bases between them. CDR1 and CDR2 from the germline V gene are MNHEY and SVGEGT. The CDR3 sequence is CASSSGQFIYEQYF. The CDR3 bases are TGTGCCAGCAGCTCGGGGCAGTTCATCTACGAGCAGTACTTC.

This chain joins TRBV12-3 or TRBV12-4 and TRBJ1-1; D perhaps matches TRBD1 (5 bases). Trimming removed 3 bases at V and 4 bases at J, with 12 bases between. The CDR3 consists of 14 residues. This CDR3 reads CASSFPGWGTEAFF. CDR3 in DNA: TGTGCCAGCAGTTTCCCAGGGTGGGGCACTGAAGCTTTCTTT.

This rearrangement joins TRBV6-2 or TRBV6-3 to TRBJ2-2, with 7 nucleotides matching TRBD2. The CDR3 covers 13 residues. Germline CDR1 and CDR2: MNHEY and SVGEGT. Losses at the gene ends were 9 bases for V and 6 bases for J; bases not matched to a gene: 7. For the CDR3, the DNA is TGTGCCAGTGTCGGACTAGTCGCCGGGGAGCTGTTTTTT. It specifies CASVGLVAGELFF.

This clonotype was counted once. This is likely a read error, given that the CDR3 carries no conserved phenylalanine or tryptophan at its end. This chain uses TRBV28 with TRBJ1-5; TRBD1 is a possible D gene (6 bases). The V gene's germline CDR1 is MDHEN and CDR2 SYDVKM. The CDR3 is 13 amino acids. V was trimmed by 9 bases and J by 7 bases, leaving 16 bases between them. The CDR3 here is CASRQASRQPQHL. The CDR3 nucleotides read TGTGCCAGTAGACAGGCCTCACGGCAGCCCCAGCATTTA.